The T cell receptor (beta chain) under discussion was sequenced for a study of metastatic and nonmetastatic thyroid tumors. About the research overall: Repertoires from blood and tumor or nodule tissue of malignant and benign thyroid patients were compared.

All patients reached thyroid surgery having received no treatment beforehand. Original processing methods: Variation in CDR3 across clinicopathological groups served as the basis for constructing a distant-metastasis classifier in papillary thyroid cancer. Via MiXCR, TCRdb re-called the PCR reads. These V and J calls are TCRdb output, not the study's own analysis. The sample has fewer than 25,000 clones; less than 20% are singletons. For this clone: The target antigen is unknown.

Whole-study findings and limits: Reported TCR beta diversity, measured in blood and tumor, was significantly higher for malignant thyroid tumors than for benign nodules.

The V end lost 2 bases, the J end lost 6 bases, and 8 bases lay between the germline ends. Germline V gives CDR1 SGHRS, CDR2 YFSETQ. This CDR3 region has 13 residues. The receptor's source is a male donor with papillary thyroid cancer or a benign thyroid nodule (not recorded which). Some clones in this sample may be carry-over from other donors' samples. Sequencing was carried out using adjacent normal tissue. The J gene is TRBJ1-4, the V gene TRBV5-1; unclear D gene. In nucleotides, the CDR3 is TGCGCCAGCAGCTTCTACGGGGATGAAAAACTGTTTTTT. This encodes CASSFYGDEKLFF. Supplemented by reference TRBV5-1 and TRBJ1-4, the full variable domain reads KAGVTQTPRYLIKTRGQQVTLSCSPISGHRSVSWYQQTPGQGLQFLFEYFSETQRNKGNFPGRFSGRQFSNSRSEMNVSTLELGDSALYLCASSFYGDEKLFFGSGTQLSVL.